Listed here are 7 T cell receptor beta chains from one sample, sequenced in a study of control samples from healthy donors and cancer patients. Profiled with immunoSEQ multiplex PCR; TCRdb holds only in-frame clones, not every one. The sample shows about 69,000 clones, roughly nine tenths of them seen only once. Sequenced sample: PBMCs. Source of these receptors: a man aged 60 to 69 with colorectal cancer.

In the case of this clone: The sample carries other DNA sequences with the same CDR3. The genes are TRBV5-1 and TRBJ1-5; D unclear. Per the germline V gene, CDR1 is SGHRS and CDR2 is YFSETQ. The CDR3 totals 13 residues. V lost 2 bases and J 7 bases, leaving 10 bases between the germline ends. In DNA form, the CDR3 reads TGCGCCAGCAGCTTCGAAGGGAACCAGCCCCAGCATTTT. Translated: CASSFEGNQPQHF.

The V gene is TRBV7-2, the J gene TRBJ2-3; D is ambiguous. The V gene's germline CDR1 is SGHTA and CDR2 FQGNSA. V gave up 3 bases and J gave up 0 bases, with 7 bases separating them. The length of the CDR3 is 14 residues. The CDR3: CASSFEPSTDTQYF. In nucleotides, the CDR3 is TGTGCCAGCAGCTTCGAACCTAGCACAGATACGCAGTATTTT.

This clone was observed once. CDR3 bases: TGTGCCAGCAGCCAGGACAGGGTCGGTTCACCCCTCCACTTT. Translated, it gives CASSQDRVGSPLHF. The V gene is TRBV6-5, the J gene TRBJ1-6, with 8 bases matching TRBD1. The germline V gene encodes CDR1 MNHEY and CDR2 SVGAGI. This CDR3 contains 14 residues. Germline trimming cut 6 bases from V and 9 bases from J; bases unmatched to any gene: 7.

In the case of this clone: Additional DNA sequences in this sample encode the identical CDR3. The chain combines TRBV30 with TRBJ1-4; D unresolved. Germline V gene sequence: CDR1 GTSNPN, CDR2 SVGIG (reference sequence). The CDR3 extends over 15 amino acids. The V and J ends lost 0 bases and 5 bases respectively, with 13 bases between them. For the CDR3, the DNA is TGTGCCTGGAGTGTACCTGGAAGAGGGAATGAAAAACTGTTTTTT. Its translation is CAWSVPGRGNEKLFF.

The V and J genes are TRBV6-2 or TRBV6-3 and TRBJ2-1, with TRBD2 identical over 8 bases. Trimming took 2 bases from V and 6 from J; bases not matched to a gene: 6. The CDR3 has 15 residues. Germline values: CDR1 MNHEY, CDR2 SVGEGT. The CDR3, as DNA: TGTGCCAGCAGTTACCTTGGCGGGGGGCTCAATGAGCAGTTCTTC. Translating it yields CASSYLGGGLNEQFF.

The genes are TRBV4-1 and TRBJ2-5, with TRBD2 matching 15 bases. The J segment lost 6 bases and the V segment lost 0 bases, leaving 5 bases of the junction unmatched. Germline assignment: CDR1 MGHRA and CDR2 YSYEKL. The CDR3 contains 17 residues. The CDR3, as DNA: TGCGCCAGCAGCCAAGACGAGGGACTAGCGGGGGGAAAGACCCAGTACTTC. Translated, it gives CASSQDEGLAGGKTQYF.

The chain is built from TRBV10-3 and TRBJ2-6, with TRBD1 matching 9 bases. There are 17 residues in the CDR3. From germline, CDR1 is ENHRY and CDR2 SYGVKD. V trimming: 6 bases; J trimming: 3 bases; junction bases outside the gene matches: 9. Here the CDR3 DNA reads TGTGCCATCAGCGAACCACAGGGGGCGGATGGGGCCAACGTCCTGACTTTC. As protein: CAISEPQGADGANVLTF.